A single sample gave rise to the 16 T cell receptor beta chains below, sequenced in a study of Ad26.COV2.S vaccination and SARS-CoV-2 variants. Regarding treatment: over 15 received Ad26.COV2.S at low or high dose, single or two shots; several received placebo; per-sample allocation not given. Samples were taken on day 63 after the first vaccine or placebo injection. Measured with immunoSEQ multiplex PCR; TCRdb has only the in-frame clones, and not every one. The data contain about 280,000 clones, 80% to 90% of them singletons. The sequencing here drew on peripheral blood, taken in a trial of Ad26.COV2.S vaccine versus placebo. The receptor set was obtained from a person between 18 and 60 years old who received the Ad26.COV2.S COVID-19 vaccine or a placebo.

This chain's CDR3 is CASSLNLRETQYF. CDR3 nucleotide sequence: TGCGCCAGCAGCTTGAATTTACGGGAGACCCAGTACTTC. The chain carries TRBV5-1 and TRBJ2-5; D unresolved. Germline V gene sequence: CDR1 SGHRS, CDR2 YFSETQ. With 1 base removed from V and 5 bases from J, the gap between germline ends came to 9 bases. The CDR3 sequence is 13 residues long.

The chain is built from TRBV12-3 or TRBV12-4 and TRBJ2-7; no firm D call. The CDR3 spans 13 residues. Trimming took off 10 bases at V and 7 bases at J, with 20 bases between the two ends. The CDR3 loop is CATKETPGTEQYF. CDR3 in DNA: TGTGCCACCAAGGAAACACCCGGTACAGAGCAGTACTTC.

This clone was counted only a few times. Other nucleotide sequences in the sample specify the same CDR3. V is TRBV30 and J is TRBJ1-5; 10 nucleotides match TRBD1. Germline V gives CDR1 GTSNPN, CDR2 SVGIG (reference sequence). This CDR3 spans 13 amino acids. Germline trimming cut 5 bases from V and 4 bases from J; bases unmatched to any gene: 2. The CDR3 reads CAWSDRGNQPQHF. The CDR3 coding sequence is TGTGCCTGGTCGGACAGGGGGAATCAGCCCCAGCATTTT.

The chain uses TRBV30 and TRBJ1-1, with D perhaps matching TRBD1 (6 bases). Per the germline V gene, CDR1 is GTSNPN and CDR2 is SVGIG (reference sequence). The CDR3 contains 13 residues. Trimming took off 4 bases at V and 1 base at J, with 10 bases between the two ends. CDR3 residues: CAWNTGPNTEAFF. The CDR3 DNA reads TGTGCCTGGAACACAGGGCCGAACACTGAAGCTTTCTTT.

J is TRBJ1-5 and V is TRBV19; D gene unclear. Germline V lookup: CDR1 LNHDA, CDR2 SQIVND (reference sequence). Trimming cost V 2 bases and J 2 bases, with 16 bases left between them. The CDR3 extends over 17 amino acids. The CDR3 DNA reads TGTGCCAGTAGTATAAGTTTTCCGGGGAAAGGCAATCAGCCCCAGCATTTT. The encoded protein is CASSISFPGKGNQPQHF.

Only one count was recorded for this clone. J is TRBJ1-2 and V is TRBV29-1; D is unclear. The CDR3 runs to 13 residues. V was shortened by 3 bases and J by 0 bases, with 8 bases between the two germline ends. Germline CDR1 is SQVTM and CDR2 is ANQGSEA. CDR3 protein: CSVDREANYGYTF. The CDR3 DNA reads as TGCAGCGTTGACAGAGAAGCTAACTATGGCTACACCTTC.

The chain is built from TRBV14 and TRBJ2-3; D remains unclear. The germline V gene has CDR1 SGHDN and CDR2 FVKESK. Trimming removed 2 bases at V and 3 bases at J, with 18 bases between. This CDR3 comprises 17 residues. The CDR3 is CASSQLSWRVGTDTQYF. For the CDR3, the DNA is TGTGCCAGCAGCCAACTCTCGTGGCGCGTTGGAACAGATACGCAGTATTTT.

The chain joins TRBV19 to TRBJ2-5; TRBD1 matches at 9 bases. Trimming at V came to 7 bases and at J to 5 bases, leaving 5 bases not matched to a gene. This CDR3 is 13 amino acids long. Germline V gives CDR1 LNHDA, CDR2 SQIVND (reference sequence). Written as DNA, the CDR3 is TGTGCCAGTAAGGGGACAGGGCGGGAGACCCAGTACTTC. Its protein is CASKGTGRETQYF.

V and J are TRBV7-2 and TRBJ2-7; D is unclear. From germline, CDR1 is SGHTA and CDR2 FQGNSA. This CDR3 comprises 12 residues. V lost 5 bases and J lost 2, with 7 bases in between. The CDR3 here is CASSLRPYEQYF. The CDR3 region has the DNA TGTGCCAGCAGCCTTCGACCCTACGAGCAGTACTTC.

The V call is TRBV6-5, the J call TRBJ1-2, with D tentatively TRBD1 (6 bases). Looked up from germline, CDR1 is MNHEY and CDR2 is SVGAGI. V dropped 7 bases and J dropped 0 bases, with 12 bases sitting between them. This CDR3 has 14 residues. This CDR3 reads CASTTGLTNYGYTF. Written as DNA, the CDR3 is TGTGCCAGCACGACAGGCCTAACTAACTATGGCTACACCTTC.

The J gene is TRBJ1-2, the V gene TRBV6-6; D gene unclear. V lost 8 bases to trimming and J lost 6 bases, with 19 bases between them. CDR3 length: 14 residues. The germline gives CDR1 MNHNY, CDR2 SVGAGI (reference sequence). The CDR3 here is CASVPDRAPNGYTF. CDR3 bases: TGTGCCAGCGTTCCCGACCGGGCCCCCAATGGCTACACCTTC.

This chain connects TRBV4-3 to TRBJ2-7, with D unresolved. V was trimmed by 2 bases and J by 2 bases, leaving 22 bases between them. Germline CDR1 is LGHNA and CDR2 is YSLEER. CDR3 length equals 18 residues. CDR3 region: CASSQFLNGYSGAYEQYF. The CDR3 DNA reads as TGCGCCAGCAGCCAATTTTTAAATGGGTATTCCGGAGCCTACGAGCAGTACTTC.

The chain recombines TRBV6-2 or TRBV6-3 with TRBJ2-5, with a tentative D call TRBD1 (6 bases). Germline V gene data show CDR1 as MNHEY and CDR2 as SVGEGT. Trimming pared 0 bases from V and 1 base from J, leaving 12 bases between. The CDR3 loop spans 16 amino acids. CDR3 sequence (DNA): TGTGCCAGCAGTTACTCAACCCGGACAGCCCAAGAGACCCAGTACTTC. Encoded protein: CASSYSTRTAQETQYF.

The table lists this clone with a few counts. CDR3 nucleotide sequence: TGTGCCAGCAGTGCTAGCGGGAGAAACACCGGGGAGCTGTTTTTT. It codes for CASSASGRNTGELFF. This sequence joins TRBV2 and TRBJ2-2; the match to TRBD2 covers 10 bases. The trim removed 4 bases at V and 2 bases at J, leaving 1 base unmatched. CDR1 is SNHLY, CDR2 FYNNEI, per germline. This CDR3 is built from 15 residues.

The CDR3 coding sequence is TGTGCCTGGTGGAACCCGGACACAGGCTACACCTTC. Its translation is CAWWNPDTGYTF. The genes are TRBV30 and TRBJ1-2, with D possibly TRBD1 on 5 matching bases. CDR3 size: 12 residues. CDR1 and CDR2 from the germline V gene are GTSNPN and SVGIG (reference sequence). The V end lost 5 bases, the J end lost 8 bases, and 15 bases lay between the germline ends.

This chain's CDR3 is CASSPKTSGGALSYNEQFF. As DNA, the CDR3 is TGCGCCAGCAGCCCGAAAACTAGCGGGGGGGCTCTCTCCTACAATGAGCAGTTCTTC. The chain uses TRBV4-1 and TRBJ2-1, with 13 positions matching TRBD2. With 4 bases clipped from V and 0 bases from J, the junction kept 9 bases outside the gene matches. The CDR3 has 19 residues. Germline assignment: CDR1 MGHRA and CDR2 YSYEKL.